These 32 T cell receptor beta chains share one sample of origin, sequenced in a study of blood T cell repertoires in COVID-19. Some clones are missing from TCRdb's copy, which holds only in-frame ones; the method was immunoSEQ multiplex PCR. The table shows a few hundred thousand clones, with around 82% occurring only once. Sequencing was performed on peripheral blood. Receptors originate from a woman aged 45 to 65 with acute or convalescent COVID-19.

The CDR3 sequence is CASRATEAFF. The CDR3 DNA reads as TGTGCCAGCAGGGCCACTGAAGCTTTCTTT. The chain couples TRBV12-3 or TRBV12-4 to TRBJ1-1, with no clear D. CDR3 length equals 10 residues. V was trimmed by 6 bases and J by 4 bases, leaving 3 bases between them.

This clone was observed a few times. The gene calls are TRBV30 and TRBJ1-5, with 12 positions matching TRBD1. Germline CDR1 is GTSNPN and CDR2 is SVGIG (reference sequence). CDR3 length: 14 residues. J was trimmed by 4 bases and V by 5 bases; bases with no gene match: 3. The CDR3 is CAWAGQGANQPQHF. The DNA of the CDR3 is TGTGCCTGGGCGGGACAGGGGGCGAATCAGCCCCAGCATTTT.

The V gene is TRBV6-5, the J gene TRBJ1-5; 10 nucleotides align to TRBD1. V trimming: 6 bases; J trimming: 8 bases; junction bases outside the gene matches: 10. The CDR3 sequence is 15 residues long. The germline CDR1 and CDR2 sequences are MNHEY and SVGAGI. CDR3 nucleotide sequence: TGTGCCAGCAGCTCTGGGACAGGGGAAACGGAGCCCCAGCATTTT. Translated, it gives CASSSGTGETEPQHF.

This clone occurred once. This chain links TRBV27 with TRBJ1-4, with 7 bases lining up with TRBD1. Germline V gene lookup returns CDR1 MNHEY and CDR2 SMNVEV (reference sequence). Trimming at V came to 7 bases and at J to 6 bases, leaving 5 bases not matched to a gene. CDR3 length equals 13 residues. CDR3 protein: CASKGQRYEKLFF. The CDR3 DNA sequence: TGTGCCAGCAAGGGACAGCGTTATGAAAAACTGTTTTTT.

This chain joins TRBV27 and TRBJ2-2; 10 positions agree with TRBD1. CDR3 length: 16 amino acids. Germline V lookup: CDR1 MNHEY, CDR2 SMNVEV (reference sequence). V was clipped by 3 bases and J by 7 bases; unmatched bases: 8. CDR3: CASSLEGQGIIGELFF. The CDR3 nucleotides are TGTGCCAGCAGTTTGGAGGGACAGGGGATTATCGGGGAGCTGTTTTTT.

The CDR3 coding sequence is TGTGCCAGCAGTCCCACAGGGAACTACGAGCAGTACGTC. Residues: CASSPTGNYEQYV. The genes are TRBV28 and TRBJ2-7; possibly TRBD1 for D (6 bases). This CDR3 is 13 amino acids long. CDR1 and CDR2 (germline): MDHEN, SYDVKM. Deletions cut 5 bases from V and 3 bases from J, with 11 bases between.

The chain couples TRBV6-5 to TRBJ2-7, with D uncertain. CDR3 length: 13 residues. The germline V gene encodes CDR1 MNHEY and CDR2 SVGAGI. Trimming left V 6 bases short and J 6 bases short, with 15 bases between. CDR3 DNA sequence: TGTGCCAGCAGCGACCAGATGCACAGCGAGCAGTACGTC. Translation: CASSDQMHSEQYV.

CDR3 in DNA: TGTGCCAGCAGTGAATCCCTAGCGGGAGAGTACAATGAGCAGTTCTTC. Translating gives CASSESLAGEYNEQFF. The V call is TRBV6-1, the J call TRBJ2-1, with 10 bases lining up with TRBD2. Trimming cost V 2 bases and J 4 bases; bases outside gene matches: 5. This CDR3 spans 16 amino acids. Germline values: CDR1 MNHNS, CDR2 SASEGT.

The chain joins TRBV7-6 to TRBJ1-1, with a tentative D call TRBD1 (5 bases). The germline gives CDR1 SGHVS, CDR2 FNYEAQ. The CDR3 is made up of 15 amino acids. V was pared by 2 bases and J by 3 bases, with 13 bases between. This chain's CDR3 is CASSLYPQGDTEAFF. The CDR3 DNA reads as TGTGCCAGCAGCTTATACCCACAAGGGGACACTGAAGCTTTCTTT.

This chain connects TRBV5-5 to TRBJ2-7, with D maybe TRBD2 (6 bases). The CDR3 spans 16 residues. Germline V gives CDR1 SGHKS, CDR2 YYEKEE (reference sequence). V lost 2 bases and J 0 bases, leaving 15 bases between the germline ends. CDR3 protein: CASSFFSGTASYEQYF. The CDR3 region has the DNA TGTGCCAGCAGCTTTTTTTCCGGGACTGCCTCCTACGAGCAGTACTTC.

V and J are TRBV11-3 and TRBJ1-6; 9 nucleotides line up with TRBD1. Germline-derived CDR1 and CDR2 are SGHNT and YENEEA. This CDR3 region has 14 residues. Trimming removed 4 bases from V and 7 bases from J; junction bases left unmatched: 2. CDR3 nucleotide sequence: TGTGCCAGCAGCTACGGGACAGGGAATTCACCCCTCCACTTT. It encodes CASSYGTGNSPLHF.

Here the CDR3 DNA reads TGTGCCACCAGTGATTTTAAGCGGAGTGGAAACACCATATATTTT. Encoded protein: CATSDFKRSGNTIYF. The chain links TRBV24-1 to TRBJ1-3; no definite D call. The CDR3 spans 15 residues. Germline CDR1 reads KGHDR; CDR2 reads SFDVKD. The germline V and J ends were trimmed by 1 base and 3 bases, with 9 bases remaining between them.

The chain links TRBV5-1 to TRBJ1-1; D is undetermined. The CDR3 has 13 amino acids. Per germline, CDR1 SGHRS and CDR2 YFSETQ. V was shortened by 4 bases and J by 5 bases, with 12 bases between the two germline ends. The CDR3 nucleotides are TGCGCCAGCAGCCCCCAGCCGGGTACTGAAGCTTTCTTT. It encodes CASSPQPGTEAFF.

J is TRBJ1-1 and V is TRBV19; 8 positions agree with TRBD1. V gave up 8 bases and J gave up 3 bases; unmatched junction bases: 8. The CDR3 covers 14 residues. CDR1 and CDR2 (germline): LNHDA, SQIVND (reference sequence). CDR3 sequence (DNA): TGTGCCAGTTTGGACAGGGCGAAGTACACTGAAGCTTTCTTT. This encodes CASLDRAKYTEAFF. Full variable domain (missing parts from reference TRBV19 and TRBJ1-1): DGGITQSPKYLFRKEGQNVTLSCEQNLNHDAMYWYRQDPGQGLRLIYYSQIVNDFQKGDIAEGYSVSREKKESFPLTVTSAQKNPTAFYLCASLDRAKYTEAFFGQGTRLTVV.

The rearrangement uses TRBV5-8 and TRBJ1-5, with D tentatively TRBD1 (6 bases). CDR3 length: 16 amino acids. In germline, CDR1 is SGHTS, CDR2 YDEGEE. Trimming stripped 0 bases from V and 6 bases from J, with 16 bases between. CDR3 in DNA: TGTGCCAGCAGCTTGGAGAGCGGGACATCAGGTCAGCCCCAGCATTTT. Its protein is CASSLESGTSGQPQHF.

This chain connects TRBV4-3 to TRBJ2-1, with D possibly being TRBD1 (6 bases). The CDR3 runs to 15 residues. V was clipped by 3 bases and J by 3 bases, with 12 bases between them. Germline assignment: CDR1 LGHNA and CDR2 YSLEER. This CDR3 reads CASSQDSQNYNEQFF. Here the CDR3 DNA reads TGCGCCAGCAGCCAGGACAGTCAGAACTACAATGAGCAGTTCTTC.

The J gene is TRBJ1-3, the V gene TRBV29-1; D uncertain. In germline, CDR1 is SQVTM, CDR2 ANQGSEA. The CDR3 sequence is 14 residues long. The V end was cut by 1 base, the J end by 1 base, with 8 bases between. This CDR3 reads CSVEVFSSGNTIYF. The CDR3 DNA is TGCAGCGTTGAAGTCTTTAGTTCTGGAAACACCATATATTTT.

The rearrangement joins TRBV5-1 to TRBJ2-5; the match to TRBD1 covers 7 bases. Germline CDR1 reads SGHRS; CDR2 reads YFSETQ. The V gene end was trimmed by 2 bases and the J gene end by 5 bases; junction bases not matched to a gene: 9. The CDR3 runs 15 residues. CDR3 in amino acids: CASSFAGTEEETQYF. CDR3 DNA: TGCGCCAGCAGCTTCGCCGGGACAGAAGAGGAGACCCAGTACTTC.

Only a few counts were recorded for this clone. This chain's CDR3 is CASTLAGANVLTF. CDR3 in DNA: TGTGCCAGCACCTTAGCTGGGGCCAACGTCCTGACTTTC. V and J are TRBV28 and TRBJ2-6, with D hard to call. The ends were cut back, 7 bases at V and 2 bases at J, with 6 bases in the middle. Per the germline V gene, CDR1 is MDHEN and CDR2 is SYDVKM. The CDR3 length is 13 residues.

The chain combines TRBV2 with TRBJ1-2; TRBD1 matches at 10 bases. V lost 6 bases to trimming and J lost 3 bases; unmatched junction nucleotides: 4. The CDR3 runs to 14 residues. Germline-derived CDR1 and CDR2 are SNHLY and FYNNEI. The DNA of the CDR3 is TGTGCCAGCAGCGGGACAGGGGAATACTATGGCTACACCTTC. Translation: CASSGTGEYYGYTF.

This sequence joins TRBV10-3 and TRBJ1-6; 7 bases align to TRBD1. After removal of 3 bases from V and 2 bases from J, the junction contained 4 bases not matched to a gene. CDR1 ENHRY and CDR2 SYGVKD come from the germline V gene. CDR3 length: 16 amino acids. The CDR3 is CAISDRGMPYNSPLHF. The CDR3 DNA sequence: TGTGCCATCAGTGACAGGGGGATGCCCTATAATTCACCCCTCCACTTT.

The genes are TRBV19 and TRBJ1-1; D gene ambiguous. V dropped 5 bases and J dropped 1 base, with 14 bases sitting between them. The germline V gene has CDR1 LNHDA and CDR2 SQIVND (reference sequence). This CDR3 region has 15 residues. The DNA of the CDR3 is TGTGCCAGTAGTCCTCAGACATTCTCGAACACTGAAGCTTTCTTT. It encodes CASSPQTFSNTEAFF. Using reference TRBV19 and TRBJ1-1 for the parts outside the CDR3, the full variable domain is DGGITQSPKYLFRKEGQNVTLSCEQNLNHDAMYWYRQDPGQGLRLIYYSQIVNDFQKGDIAEGYSVSREKKESFPLTVTSAQKNPTAFYLCASSPQTFSNTEAFFGQGTRLTVV.

This chain uses TRBV5-1 with TRBJ2-5, with a possible D match to TRBD2 (5 bases). Trimming removed 2 bases at V and 5 bases at J, with 10 bases between. Per germline, CDR1 SGHRS and CDR2 YFSETQ. The CDR3 loop spans 13 amino acids. Here the CDR3 DNA reads TGCGCCAGCAGCTTTGAGGGCGAGGAGACCCAGTACTTC. Encoded protein: CASSFEGEETQYF.

The rearrangement joins TRBV29-1 to TRBJ2-5; 10 bases align to TRBD1. V shed 7 bases and J 4 bases; nucleotides not matched to a gene: 6. CDR1 SQVTM and CDR2 ANQGSEA come from the germline V gene. This CDR3 is 13 amino acids long. The CDR3 DNA follows: TGCAGCGCCGGACAGGGGGTAAGAGAGACCCAGTACTTC. Its translation: CSAGQGVRETQYF.

The chain employs TRBV5-1 and TRBJ2-5; TRBD2 is a possible D gene (5 bases). The ends were cut back, 3 bases at V and 5 bases at J, with 11 bases in the middle. The CDR3 is 13 amino acids. CDR1 is SGHRS, CDR2 YFSETQ, per germline. CDR3 bases: TGCGCCAGCAGCTCGTCGGGGTCGGAGACCCAGTACTTC. Translation gives CASSSSGSETQYF.

V gene TRBV18 combines with J gene TRBJ1-1; a weak D match, TRBD1 (6 bases). This CDR3 has 15 residues. In germline, CDR1 is KGHSH, CDR2 LQKENI. V dropped 4 bases and J dropped 11 bases, with 23 bases sitting between them. The CDR3 DNA reads as TGTGCCAGCTCACTAGATCTTTTACAGGGAGATGGGGCTTTCTTT. This translates into CASSLDLLQGDGAFF.

V and J are TRBV5-1 and TRBJ2-5, with unresolved D. CDR1 and CDR2 (germline): SGHRS, YFSETQ. With 1 base removed from V and 3 bases from J, the gap between germline ends came to 13 bases. The CDR3 totals 15 residues. The CDR3 DNA follows: TGCGCCAGCAGCTTGCCCGCCGGGTCCGAAGAGACCCAGTACTTC. Translating it yields CASSLPAGSEETQYF.

This clone appeared a single time. This sequence joins TRBV7-2 and TRBJ2-7, with D unclear. The CDR3 spans 15 residues. Germline CDR1 and CDR2: SGHTA and FQGNSA. V was trimmed by 1 base and J by 0 bases, leaving 10 bases between them. CDR3 sequence reads: CASSLGQAHSYEQYF. CDR3 in DNA: TGTGCCAGCAGCTTAGGGCAGGCCCACTCCTACGAGCAGTACTTC.

The sample holds many counts of this clone. This sequence joins TRBV5-1 and TRBJ2-4; 8 bases match TRBD1. CDR1 SGHRS and CDR2 YFSETQ come from the germline V gene. The CDR3 is 14 amino acids. J gave up 8 bases and V 5 bases, and 9 bases lay outside the gene matches. The CDR3 DNA reads as TGCGCCAGCAGGCCGACAGGGGCAGGGGACATTCAGTACTTC. Amino acid sequence: CASRPTGAGDIQYF.

V and J are TRBV14 and TRBJ1-5; unclear D gene. Trimming pared 4 bases from V and 5 bases from J, leaving 9 bases between. This CDR3 has 13 amino acids. The V gene's germline CDR1 is SGHDN and CDR2 FVKESK. The CDR3 DNA is TGTGCCAGCAGCCTGACTACAGATCAGCCCCAGCATTTT. Protein sequence: CASSLTTDQPQHF.

This sequence joins TRBV14 and TRBJ1-1, with D perhaps matching TRBD1 (6 bases). The CDR3 is 13 residues long. Germline CDR1 reads SGHDN; CDR2 reads FVKESK. V was cut by 7 bases and J by 1 base, with 10 bases left in between. CDR3 sequence: CASTQGQNTEAFF. Here the CDR3 DNA reads TGTGCCAGCACCCAGGGGCAGAACACTGAAGCTTTCTTT.

This clone was picked up one time. This chain connects TRBV3-1 (or the pseudogene TRBV3-2) to TRBJ1-3; maybe TRBD1 (5 bases). The CDR3 extends over 15 amino acids. Germline loops: CDR1 LGHDT, CDR2 YNNKEL (reference sequence). Trimming removed 4 bases from V and 2 bases from J, with 12 bases in between. The CDR3 sequence is CASSLAGIPGNTIYF. CDR3 in DNA: TGTGCCAGCAGCCTCGCAGGGATCCCTGGAAACACCATATATTTT.